This TCR beta chain was identified during a study of T cells after yellow fever vaccination. Study-wide results and limits: Contamination by abundant bulk-population clonotypes could be present in FACS-sorted repertoires. Post-booster reappearance was seen for most primary-vaccination clones (roughly 96% CD4, around 90% CD8).

Germline CDR1 MNHEY, CDR2 SMNVEV (reference sequence). The V end lost 4 bases, the J end lost 3 bases, and 13 bases lay between the germline ends. The CDR3 has 14 residues. Making TCR cDNA involved 5'RACE template switching, which added UMIs and a universal primer site. TCRdb reanalysed the 5' RACE reads using MiXCR and keeps one entry per CDR3 protein. The sample holds a few hundred thousand distinct CDR3 sequences, about 9.9% seen once. As regards this clonotype: Its antigen is not identified.

Source: PBMCs, taken on the day of the first yellow fever vaccination. The chain uses TRBV27 and TRBJ2-7, with D perhaps assigned TRBD1 or TRBD2 (6 bases each). The receptor was derived from a man aged 18 to 30 who received the YFV17D yellow fever vaccine. CDR3 DNA: TGTGCCAGCAGTTCGGACGGAGGGGGCTACGAGCAGTACTTC. It is translated as CASSSDGGGYEQYF.